The rows below give T cell receptor beta chains drawn from one sample of a study of T cell responses to AZD1222 COVID-19 vaccine. The repertoire was sequenced with immunoSEQ multiplex PCR; TCRdb's copy has only in-frame clones and lacks some. The sample gives about 83,000 clones, about 83% of which show up once; more than 8.5% is in the top ten. The input for sequencing was peripheral blood, taken on day 0 of AZD1222 vaccination. The receptors originated from an adult in good health. Each CDR3 is given with its conserved first and last residue. D genes are given only for firm matches. Not all rows give a size; the values are once, few, many and, for expanded clones, a class.

j_gene: TRBJ2-5
v_gene: TRBV3-1/TRBV3-2
d_gene: -
abundance: once
CDR3nt: TGTGCCAGCAGCTTACGACTAGGGCAAGAGACCCAGTACTTC
CDR3aa: CASSLRLGQETQYF

j_gene: TRBJ1-2
v_gene: TRBV6-6
d_gene: TRBD1
abundance: -
CDR3nt: TGTGCCAGCAGTGCCGGGACAGGGCCGATTAATGGCTACACCTTC
CDR3aa: CASSAGTGPINGYTF

j_gene: TRBJ1-2
v_gene: TRBV30
d_gene: -
abundance: -
CDR3nt: TGTGCCTGGAGTGGGGGCCCGGGCAACTATGGCTACACCTTC
CDR3aa: CAWSGGPGNYGYTF

j_gene: TRBJ1-2
v_gene: TRBV10-2
d_gene: -
abundance: many
CDR3nt: TGCGCCAGCAGTGCAGGGCCGCTTGGCTACACCTTC
CDR3aa: CASSAGPLGYTF

j_gene: TRBJ1-3
v_gene: TRBV30
d_gene: TRBD1
abundance: -
CDR3nt: TGTGCCTGGGATTTTCCCAGGGGGCCCATATATTTT
CDR3aa: CAWDFPRGPIYF

j_gene: TRBJ1-5
v_gene: TRBV7-2
d_gene: -
abundance: -
CDR3nt: TGTGCCAGCAGCGGCCGGGATCTTAGCAATCAGCCCCAGCATTTT
CDR3aa: CASSGRDLSNQPQHF

j_gene: TRBJ1-6
v_gene: TRBV9
d_gene: -
abundance: few
CDR3nt: TGTGCCAGCAGCGTAGATCCCAGGGATCGAGGTTCACCCCTCCACTTT
CDR3aa: CASSVDPRDRGSPLHF

j_gene: TRBJ2-7
v_gene: TRBV19
d_gene: TRBD2
abundance: few
CDR3nt: TGTGCCTTTAGCGGATGTGGCGGGAGGGTCCCCTACGAGCAGTACTTC
CDR3aa: CAFSGCGGRVPYEQYF

j_gene: TRBJ1-1
v_gene: TRBV15
d_gene: -
abundance: -
CDR3nt: TGTGCCACCAGCAGAGATCTCAGGGCCACTGAAGCTTTCTTT
CDR3aa: CATSRDLRATEAFF

j_gene: TRBJ1-6
v_gene: TRBV10-1
d_gene: TRBD1
abundance: -
CDR3nt: TGCGCCAGCAGTAATGGACAGGCTTCGTCGGCCCTCCACTTT
CDR3aa: CASSNGQASSALHF

j_gene: TRBJ1-1
v_gene: TRBV5-6
d_gene: TRBD1
abundance: -
CDR3nt: TGTGCCAGCAGCTTGGCGGGGACAGGGACTGAAGCTTTCTTT
CDR3aa: CASSLAGTGTEAFF

j_gene: TRBJ2-1
v_gene: TRBV5-4
d_gene: -
abundance: -
CDR3nt: TGTGCCAGCAGCCCCCATCCCAATGAGCAGTTCTTC
CDR3aa: CASSPHPNEQFF

j_gene: TRBJ2-7
v_gene: TRBV20-1
d_gene: TRBD2
abundance: -
CDR3nt: TGCAGTGCTAGTCGGACTAGCGGGACGGGCGAGCAGTACTTC
CDR3aa: CSASRTSGTGEQYF

j_gene: TRBJ2-7
v_gene: TRBV6-2/TRBV6-3
d_gene: -
abundance: few
CDR3nt: TGTGCCAGCAGTTACCTGACTAGTCAGGTCGAGCAGTACTTC
CDR3aa: CASSYLTSQVEQYF

j_gene: TRBJ1-5
v_gene: TRBV2
d_gene: -
abundance: -
CDR3nt: TGTGCCAGCAGTGAAGCGGGTACCGTACTACTTCAGCAGCATTTT
CDR3aa: CASSEAGTVLLQQHF

j_gene: TRBJ1-1
v_gene: TRBV2
d_gene: -
abundance: -
CDR3nt: TGTGCCAGCAGTGGTGGGACAACTGAAGCTTTCTTT
CDR3aa: CASSGGTTEAFF

j_gene: TRBJ2-1
v_gene: TRBV12-3/TRBV12-4
d_gene: -
abundance: once
CDR3nt: TGTGCCAGCAATAACAGGGGAGGGGATGAGCAGTTCTTC
CDR3aa: CASNNRGGDEQFF

j_gene: TRBJ2-7
v_gene: TRBV27
d_gene: TRBD2
abundance: -
CDR3nt: TGTGCCAGCAGTTTACCTGGACTAGCGGGACACTACGAGCAGTACTTC
CDR3aa: CASSLPGLAGHYEQYF

j_gene: TRBJ2-1
v_gene: TRBV6-5
d_gene: TRBD1
abundance: -
CDR3nt: TGTGCCAGCAGTTACTCGGTCAGGGGGCGAAGGAATGAGCAGTTCTTC
CDR3aa: CASSYSVRGRRNEQFF

j_gene: TRBJ2-3
v_gene: TRBV19
d_gene: -
abundance: -
CDR3nt: TGTGCCAGTAGTATGAGGCGGTACACAGATACGCAGTATTTT
CDR3aa: CASSMRRYTDTQYF

j_gene: TRBJ1-5
v_gene: TRBV2
d_gene: TRBD1
abundance: -
CDR3nt: TGTGCCAGCAGTGAGGTTCCTAGGGGGCTCCTTCTGACAAATCAGCCCCAGCATTTT
CDR3aa: CASSEVPRGLLLTNQPQHF

j_gene: TRBJ1-5
v_gene: TRBV5-4
d_gene: -
abundance: -
CDR3nt: TGTGCCAGCAGCTTGGATGGTGCTCCCAATCAGCCCCAGCATTTT
CDR3aa: CASSLDGAPNQPQHF

j_gene: TRBJ2-3
v_gene: TRBV5-1
d_gene: TRBD1
abundance: -
CDR3nt: TGCGCCAGCAGCTTGGCGGGACAGGGAGGGACAGATACGCAGTATTTT
CDR3aa: CASSLAGQGGTDTQYF

j_gene: TRBJ2-3
v_gene: TRBV24-1
d_gene: -
abundance: -
CDR3nt: TGTGCCACCAGTGATTCATGGCCGGGTGATGTGCCGGCGGGGTCGAGAAGCACAGATACGCAGTATTTT
CDR3aa: CATSDSWPGDVPAGSRSTDTQYF

j_gene: TRBJ1-5
v_gene: TRBV11-2
d_gene: -
abundance: -
CDR3nt: TGTGCCAGCGCCGCTAGGAGCAATCAGCCCCAGCATTTT
CDR3aa: CASAARSNQPQHF

j_gene: TRBJ1-2
v_gene: TRBV6-5
d_gene: -
abundance: -
CDR3nt: TGTGCCAGCAGTTACCGGACAAGGGCGCATGGCTACACCTTC
CDR3aa: CASSYRTRAHGYTF

j_gene: TRBJ1-6
v_gene: TRBV10-3
d_gene: TRBD1
abundance: -
CDR3nt: TGTGCCATCAGGGGGGACAGCCTTAATTCACCCCTCCACTTT
CDR3aa: CAIRGDSLNSPLHF

j_gene: TRBJ2-5
v_gene: TRBV9
d_gene: -
abundance: -
CDR3nt: TGTGCCAGCAGGCGGGGTCTCCAAGAGACCCAGTACTTC
CDR3aa: CASRRGLQETQYF

j_gene: TRBJ1-6
v_gene: TRBV2
d_gene: TRBD1
abundance: -
CDR3nt: TGTGCCAGAGGCGGACAGGGGAATTCACCCCTCCACTTT
CDR3aa: CARGGQGNSPLHF

j_gene: TRBJ1-2
v_gene: TRBV18
d_gene: -
abundance: -
CDR3nt: TGTGCCAGCTCACCAGGTCGAAAGAGGGAAGATGGCTACACCTTC
CDR3aa: CASSPGRKREDGYTF